This section outlines one T cell receptor (beta chain) sequence together with its context. Its target is not known. Researchers drew blood RNA from unsorted whole blood and extracted germline DNA as well. The record originates from a study of tumor-infiltrating lymphocytes in primary liver carcinoma. About the research overall: Resecting the tumor surgically was how the patients' primary liver carcinoma was treated. Study-level findings and limits: The use of bulk unsorted samples meant that CD4+ and CD8+ repertoires were not compared.

A constant-region primer served to make TCR beta cDNA from roughly 540 ng total RNA. TCR beta libraries came from three nested multiplex PCR rounds using slightly modified ARM-PCR. One entry per CDR3 protein results from TCRdb running MiXCR on the multiplex PCR reads. The top ten hold roughly 6% of the sample, which has about 330,000 distinct CDR3 sequences, roughly two thirds seen once. This TCR derives from a man between 35 and 55 years old with primary liver carcinoma and hepatitis B virus infection. Sample: peripheral blood.

The CDR3 sequence: CASSSRDRYSPLHF. The CDR3 DNA reads as TGTGCCAGCAGCTCCCGGGACAGATATTCACCCCTCCACTTT. The chain combines TRBV7-9 with TRBJ1-6; 7 bases fit TRBD1. V gave up 4 bases and J gave up 8 bases; unmatched junction bases: 5. Germline V gene lookup returns CDR1 SEHNR and CDR2 FQNEAQ (reference sequence). The CDR3 length is 14 residues.